The T cell receptor beta chain described here comes from a study of beta chain features in type 1 diabetes. Comment on this clone: As yet, its antigen is unknown.

The germline V gene has CDR1 SGHNT and CDR2 YYREEE (reference sequence). The CDR3 loop spans 16 amino acids. V lost 4 bases, J lost 7 bases, and 11 bases stayed unmatched. Sorting of CD4+ naive, central memory, regulatory and stem cell-like memory cells was performed via CD45RO/CCR7/CD25/CD127/CD95/CD27. The sequenced template was cDNA made from the entire isolated RNA. Method: immunoSEQ multiplex PCR; TCRdb's copy keeps in-frame clones and lacks some. This sample carries about 400,000 clones, roughly 12% of them seen once, and the ten largest clones take 0.0095% to 0.013%. Whole-study results and caveats: All four CD4+ subsets of Type 1 diabetes patients contained TCRB CDR3s that were moderately but significantly shorter.

Sequencing was carried out using naive CD4+ T cells from blood. The TCR comes from a woman aged 18 to 35 with type 1 diabetes. The rearrangement links TRBV5-4 to TRBJ2-1; 10 bases match TRBD1. In DNA, the CDR3 is TGTGCCAGCAGCCACGAGCGGGACAGGGGCAGGAATGAGCAGTTCTTC. Translating it yields CASSHERDRGRNEQFF.